The subject of this entry is one TCR beta chain. Its antigen is undetermined. The entry originates in a study of T cell responses to AZD1222 COVID-19 vaccine. Study results and caveats: Baseline antibody screening turned up just a handful of seropositive AZD1222 recipients. Close to half of all spike-specific TCRs reportedly target regions of the variants that are unmutated. In a largely white British group with more females than males, clonal diversity was possibly underestimated. Recipients of two AZD1222 doses showed rising Spike-specific TCR breadth and depth.

The protocol was immunoSEQ multiplex PCR, while the TCRdb copy is restricted to in-frame clones and leaves out a portion. In the table there are over 55,000 clones, around 82% of which are singletons. The sequencing used peripheral blood, collected 28 days after the second AZD1222 dose. This TCR was sampled from an adult who received the AZD1222 COVID-19 vaccine.

CDR3 region: CASSRDLEKLFF. The CDR3 nucleotides are TGTGCCAGCAGTCGGGACCTTGAAAAACTGTTTTTT. V and J are TRBV2 and TRBJ1-4, with D perhaps matching TRBD1 (5 bases). Germline V CDR1 and CDR2: SNHLY, FYNNEI. This CDR3 region has 12 residues. The V and J ends lost 5 bases and 7 bases respectively, with 8 bases between them.